This T cell receptor (beta chain) was identified in a study of shared clonotypes between healthy human individuals. Notes on the study in general: Larger richness was generally estimated for naive than memory subsets. It was observed that roughly 5.5% of naive CD4 clonotypes were shared across a handful of donors. In this cohort, only blood was sampled, and tissue repertoires likely differ.

Note on this clone: Its matching antigen is unknown.

V gave up 6 bases and J gave up 1 base, with 14 bases separating them. CDR1 and CDR2 (germline): MNHNS, SASEGT. The CDR3 has 15 amino acids. The assay was immunoSEQ multiplex PCR, and TCRdb's table has in-frame clones only and misses some. This table has over a million clones, more than 95% appearing once. The gene calls are TRBV6-1 and TRBJ2-3; D is unresolved. Sequencing used naive CD4+ T cells sorted from blood. The sample's subset: CD45RA+ positively selected. The TCR originated in a man aged 25-40 years in good health. CDR3 sequence: CASRLSRSGTDTQYF. CDR3 DNA: TGTGCCAGCAGATTGTCTCGTTCGGGCACAGATACGCAGTATTTT.